The 16 T cell receptor beta chains below were found in one sample sequenced in a study of identifying expanded T cells in peripheral blood. Assay used: immunoSEQ multiplex PCR; TCRdb lists only in-frame clones, some missing. The sample records approximately 83,000 clones, around 84% being singletons. Sequencing was carried out using blood. These receptors originate from a person aged 18 to 75 in good health.

The chain recombines TRBV7-2 with TRBJ2-1, with D perhaps TRBD2 (6 bases). The V end lost 4 bases, the J end lost 5 bases, and 12 bases lay between the germline ends. The length of the CDR3 is 14 residues. Germline CDR1 is SGHTA and CDR2 is FQGNSA. The DNA of the CDR3 is TGTGCCAGCAGCTCGGGGCTAGCGAACAATGAGCAGTTCTTC. It specifies CASSSGLANNEQFF. Drawing the rest from reference TRBV7-2 and TRBJ2-1, the complete variable domain is GAGVSQSPSNKVTEKGKDVELRCDPISGHTALYWYRQSLGQGLEFLIYFQGNSAPDKSGLPSDRFSAERTGGSVSTLTIQRTQQEDSAVYLCASSSGLANNEQFFGPGTRLTVL.

This sequence joins TRBV5-1 and TRBJ2-2; D is perhaps TRBD1 (5 bases). V shed 2 bases and J shed 3 bases, with 14 bases lying between them. Germline CDR1 and CDR2: SGHRS and YFSETQ. The CDR3 spans 16 residues. Here the CDR3 reads CASSFRDSRHTGELFF. In nucleotides, the CDR3 is TGCGCCAGCAGCTTTAGAGACAGTCGGCACACCGGGGAGCTGTTTTTT.

The chain combines TRBV6-1 with TRBJ1-2; weak D call: TRBD1 (5 bases). The CDR3 has 14 residues. Trimming stripped 4 bases from V and 4 bases from J, with 13 bases between. Germline V gives CDR1 MNHNS, CDR2 SASEGT. CDR3 loop: CASSGAGLFYGYTF. The CDR3, as DNA: TGTGCCAGCAGTGGGGCAGGGCTGTTCTATGGCTACACCTTC.

J is TRBJ1-3 and V is TRBV7-8, with D maybe TRBD1 (6 bases). The CDR3 sequence is 17 residues long. V was trimmed by 1 base and J by 0 bases, leaving 13 bases between them. Germline assignment: CDR1 SGHVS and CDR2 FQNEAQ. The CDR3 DNA follows: TGTGCCAGCAGCTTAGTAGGGGGGGCCTACTCTGGAAACACCATATATTTT. Translating it yields CASSLVGGAYSGNTIYF.

The chain uses TRBV4-3 and TRBJ2-7; 7 nucleotides agree with TRBD1. The germline CDR1 and CDR2 sequences are LGHNA and YSLEER. The CDR3 is made up of 17 amino acids. The J segment lost 1 base and the V segment lost 4 bases, leaving 13 bases of the junction unmatched. CDR3 bases: TGCGCCAGCAGCCTAGGGTTCGTCGCGACAGGGTCCTACGAGCAGTACTTC. This translates into CASSLGFVATGSYEQYF.

Only one count was recorded for this clone. The J gene is TRBJ1-4, the V gene TRBV4-3, with TRBD1 matching 8 bases. V dropped 0 bases and J dropped 6; count of bases not matched to a gene: 6. CDR1 LGHNA and CDR2 YSLEER come from the germline V gene. CDR3 length equals 16 residues. CDR3 DNA sequence: TGCGCCAGCAGCCAAGAACTGGGCAGGGGGCATGAAAAACTGTTTTTT. Encoded protein: CASSQELGRGHEKLFF.

This chain links TRBV5-1 with TRBJ1-2, with unresolved D. Germline CDR1 reads SGHRS; CDR2 reads YFSETQ. The CDR3 is 14 amino acids. Trimming left V 0 bases short and J 3 bases short, with 9 bases between. CDR3 protein: CASSLGGGDYGYTF. In DNA, the CDR3 is TGCGCCAGCAGCTTGGGTGGCGGAGACTATGGCTACACCTTC.

The chain employs TRBV28 and TRBJ1-2; 7 bases line up with TRBD1. Germline V lookup: CDR1 MDHEN, CDR2 SYDVKM. This CDR3 has 14 amino acids. V shed 5 bases, J shed 3 bases, and the junction held 6 bases outside the gene matches. The CDR3 DNA reads TGTGCCAGCAGTGCCCGGGACAGACACTATGGCTACACCTTC. This codes for CASSARDRHYGYTF.

This chain joins TRBV2 and TRBJ2-7, with D possibly being TRBD1 or TRBD2 (6 bases each). CDR3 length equals 12 residues. Germline V gives CDR1 SNHLY, CDR2 FYNNEI. Trimming took off 7 bases at V and 6 bases at J, with 13 bases between the two ends. The CDR3 spells CASNPGAGEQYF. The CDR3 DNA reads as TGTGCCAGCAACCCGGGGGCGGGCGAGCAGTACTTC. The variable domain in full, with the rest retrieved from reference TRBV2 and TRBJ2-7, is EPEVTQTPSHQVTQMGQEVILRCVPISNHLYFYWYRQILGQKVEFLVSFYNNEISEKSEIFDDQFSVERPDGSNFTLKIRSTKLEDSAMYFCASNPGAGEQYFGPGTRLTVT.

This clone was seen once. The genes are TRBV9 and TRBJ2-7; 7 bases align to TRBD1. CDR1 is SGDLS and CDR2 is YYNGEE in the germline V gene. V lost 0 bases, J lost 2 bases, and 5 bases stayed unmatched. The CDR3 contains 15 residues. In DNA form, the CDR3 reads TGTGCCAGCAGCGTAGATCCACAGGGGACCTACGAGCAGTACTTC. Its protein product is CASSVDPQGTYEQYF.

This clone has only a few counts. The chain has TRBV6-5 and TRBJ1-6; no clear D gene. The CDR3 contains 15 residues. V was trimmed by 0 bases and J by 7 bases, leaving 10 bases between them. In germline, CDR1 is MNHEY, CDR2 SVGAGI. The CDR3 DNA follows: TGTGCCAGCAGTTACTCTGGCAGTCGCAATTCACCCCTCCACTTT. As protein: CASSYSGSRNSPLHF.

The chain uses TRBV5-1 and TRBJ2-6, with D possibly being TRBD2 (5 bases). CDR1 and CDR2 from the germline V gene are SGHRS and YFSETQ. The CDR3 runs to 16 residues. The V and J ends lost 5 bases and 0 bases respectively, with 12 bases between them. CDR3 region: CASRETTGSGANVLTF. CDR3 coding DNA: TGCGCCAGCAGGGAGACTACGGGCTCTGGGGCCAACGTCCTGACTTTC.

The chain links TRBV21-1 to TRBJ1-2; the table assigns TRBD1, which was not confirmed against the DNA. TRBV21-1 is deemed a pseudogene. This CDR3 contains 18 residues. As DNA, the CDR3 is TGTGCCAGCAGCCCACTGATTCTGGGACAGCTCCTTATTAGTGGCTACACCTTC. It is translated as CASSPLILGQLLISGYTF.

The rearrangement links TRBV6-6 to TRBJ1-6, with 11 bases fitting TRBD1. Trimming removed 6 bases from V and 5 bases from J; junction bases left unmatched: 6. CDR1 is MNHNY and CDR2 is SVGAGI in the germline V gene (reference sequence). This CDR3 has 16 amino acids. CDR3 sequence reads: CASRRTGGSDNSPLHF. The CDR3 nucleotides are TGTGCCAGCAGACGGACAGGGGGCTCGGATAATTCACCCCTCCACTTT.

This chain links TRBV5-5 with TRBJ1-1; no firm D call. V dropped 0 bases and J dropped 1 base, with 7 bases sitting between them. CDR1 and CDR2 (germline): SGHKS, YYEKEE (reference sequence). The CDR3 length is 14 residues. The CDR3 coding sequence is TGTGCCAGCAGCTTGGGCCCAGGGAACACTGAAGCTTTCTTT. Amino acids: CASSLGPGNTEAFF.

The rearrangement uses TRBV6-1 and TRBJ2-7, with 7 bases lining up with TRBD1. Germline V CDR1 and CDR2: MNHNS, SASEGT. V lost 7 bases to trimming and J lost 2 bases; unmatched junction nucleotides: 8. The CDR3 covers 14 residues. CDR3 amino acids: CASTHRDSTYEQYF. The CDR3 DNA follows: TGTGCCAGCACCCACCGGGACAGCACCTACGAGCAGTACTTC.